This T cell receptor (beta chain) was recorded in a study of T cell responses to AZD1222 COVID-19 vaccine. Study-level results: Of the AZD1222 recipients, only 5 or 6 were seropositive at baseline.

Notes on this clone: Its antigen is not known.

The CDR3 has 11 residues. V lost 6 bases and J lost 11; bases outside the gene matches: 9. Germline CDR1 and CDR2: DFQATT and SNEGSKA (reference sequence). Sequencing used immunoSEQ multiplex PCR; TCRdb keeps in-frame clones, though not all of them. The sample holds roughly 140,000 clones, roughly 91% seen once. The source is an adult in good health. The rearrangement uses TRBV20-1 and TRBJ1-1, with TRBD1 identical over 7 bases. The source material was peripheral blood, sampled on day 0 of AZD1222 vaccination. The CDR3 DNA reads TGCAGTGCAATCGACAGGGCAAAGGCTTTCTTT. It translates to CSAIDRAKAFF.